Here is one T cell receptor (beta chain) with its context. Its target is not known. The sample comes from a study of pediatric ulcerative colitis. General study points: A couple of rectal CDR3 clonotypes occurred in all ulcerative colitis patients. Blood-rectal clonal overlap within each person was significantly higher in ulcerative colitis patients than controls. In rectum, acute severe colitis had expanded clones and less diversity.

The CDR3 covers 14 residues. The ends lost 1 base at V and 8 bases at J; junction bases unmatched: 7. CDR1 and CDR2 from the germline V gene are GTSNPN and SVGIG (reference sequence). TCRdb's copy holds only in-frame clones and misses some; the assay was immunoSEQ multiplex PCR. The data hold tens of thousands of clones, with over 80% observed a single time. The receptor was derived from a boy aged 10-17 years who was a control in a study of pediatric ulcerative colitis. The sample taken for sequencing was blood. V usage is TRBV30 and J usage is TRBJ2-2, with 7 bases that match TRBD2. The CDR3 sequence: CAWSGLALGGELFF. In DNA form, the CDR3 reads TGTGCCTGGAGTGGACTAGCCCTAGGTGGGGAGCTGTTTTTT.